This record covers a single TCR beta chain. Its specificity is not known. TCRdb processed the RT-PCR reads anew with MiXCR; each CDR3 protein has one entry. The table includes 400,000 to 650,000 distinct CDR3 sequences, 6.5% to 8% detected once. The data belong to a study of response to subunit inactivated influenza vaccine. Study conclusions and caveats: Authors suggested each seasonal influenza vaccination recruits few new T cells.

The input for sequencing was PBMCs from blood, taken approximately 25 months after vaccination. This clonotype was sampled from a man in his fifties or sixties who received an inactivated influenza vaccine.

CDR3 in DNA: TGTGCCAGCAGCGTCGGTGCGGGAGGGCCAGATACGCAGTATTTT. Translation gives CASSVGAGGPDTQYF. The rearrangement joins TRBV11-3 to TRBJ2-3; TRBD2 matches 9 bases. Unmatched junction bases numbered 7, after V lost 5 bases and J lost 4 bases. The germline gives CDR1 SGHNT, CDR2 YENEEA. The CDR3 extends over 15 amino acids.